This T cell receptor beta chain emerged from a study of blood T cell repertoires in COVID-19. In the study overall: Samples of COVID-19 (acute and convalescent) were obtained from the United States, Italy and Spain. The analysed material was cDNA or gDNA that came from T cells, B-cell-depleted T cells, or PBMCs.

This clone was recorded only once. Per the authors' pipeline: Amplifying reference gene primers gave estimates of nucleated cell counts. Method: immunoSEQ multiplex PCR; TCRdb's copy keeps in-frame clones and lacks some. That table is the source of V, J and clone size, and D and trimming were worked out from the DNA. The sample has about 250,000 clones; about 90% are singletons. The CDR3 is made up of 12 amino acids. Deletions cut 2 bases from V and 7 bases from J, with 6 bases between. Germline CDR1 is SGHTA and CDR2 is FQGNSA. Sequencing was done on a sample of peripheral blood. The V and J genes are TRBV7-2 and TRBJ2-1; D ambiguous. The clonotype originates from a man younger than 30 with active or convalescent COVID-19. The CDR3 region has the DNA TGTGCCAGCAGCTTACCAGTTAATGAGCAGTTCTTC. As protein: CASSLPVNEQFF.